This is a list of T cell receptor beta chains from one sample in a study of CD8 T cells in ankylosing spondylitis. TCRdb used MiXCR to reprocess the 5' RACE reads, holding one entry per CDR3 protein. The sample carries roughly 450,000 distinct CDR3 sequences, roughly a quarter recorded once. Sequenced sample: blood, either unsorted or a sorted T cell fraction (not recorded which). Receptors originate from a male donor with ankylosing spondylitis. Each CDR3 is given with its conserved first and last residue. The order of the fields is V gene, D gene, J gene, clone size, CDR3 DNA, CDR3 protein. D genes are given only for firm matches. Rows give clone size only sometimes, using once, few, many, or a class for an expanded clone.

V: TRBV5-1
D: TRBD1
J: TRBJ2-1
size: .
DNA: TGCGCCAGCAGCTTAAAAACCGGGACAGGTTACAATGAGCAGTTCTTC
CDR3: CASSLKTGTGYNEQFF

V: TRBV7-9
D: .
J: TRBJ1-4
size: .
DNA: TGTGCCAGCAGCTCCGGGGACTTCTCTAATGAAAAACTGTTTTTT
CDR3: CASSSGDFSNEKLFF

V: TRBV25-1
D: TRBD1
J: TRBJ1-2
size: few
DNA: TGTGCCAGCAGAGGCCGACAGGGATATGGCTACACCTTC
CDR3: CASRGRQGYGYTF

V: TRBV19
D: TRBD1
J: TRBJ1-1
size: .
DNA: TGTGCCAGTAGTCTCGGCAGGGGGCCCTCGAACACTGAAGCTTTCTTT
CDR3: CASSLGRGPSNTEAFF

V: TRBV7-2
D: TRBD1
J: TRBJ2-1
size: .
DNA: TGTGCCAGCAGCTTAGTAGCAGGGGGCGCGGTTCGCAATGAGCAGTTCTTC
CDR3: CASSLVAGGAVRNEQFF

V: TRBV20-1
D: TRBD2
J: TRBJ2-5
size: .
DNA: TGCAGTGCTAGGCGGGAGGGCGTAGAGACCCAGTACTTC
CDR3: CSARREGVETQYF

V: TRBV15
D: .
J: TRBJ1-1
size: .
DNA: TGTGCCACCAGCAGAGGGAAAGCAGGAGGGAACACTGAAGCTTTCTTT
CDR3: CATSRGKAGGNTEAFF

V: TRBV3-1
D: .
J: TRBJ2-5
size: .
DNA: TGTGCCAGCAGCTACCGCCTAGCGCTCGGAGAGACCCAGTACTTC
CDR3: CASSYRLALGETQYF

V: TRBV15
D: .
J: TRBJ2-1
size: .
DNA: TGTGCCACCAGCAGAGTTGGTCTTGAGCAGTTCTTC
CDR3: CATSRVGLEQFF

V: TRBV5-1
D: .
J: TRBJ1-1
size: once
DNA: TGCGCCAGCAGCTTGGAGGGCAGAGAGAACACTGAAGCTTTCTTT
CDR3: CASSLEGRENTEAFF

V: TRBV19
D: .
J: TRBJ1-2
size: few
DNA: TGTGCCAGTAGCTTTTGGACAGCTAACTATGGCTACACCTTC
CDR3: CASSFWTANYGYTF

V: TRBV4-1
D: TRBD1
J: TRBJ1-2
size: .
DNA: TGCGCCAGCAGCCAACCCCGGACAGGGTCTCGGTATGGCTACACCTTC
CDR3: CASSQPRTGSRYGYTF

V: TRBV5-6
D: TRBD2
J: TRBJ2-1
size: .
DNA: TGTGCCAGCAGACCCGGACTAGCGGGAACTCGCAATGAGCAGTTCTTC
CDR3: CASRPGLAGTRNEQFF

V: TRBV7-9
D: TRBD1
J: TRBJ2-7
size: .
DNA: TGTGCCAGCAGTCGTACTCCGGGACAGGATTCTTCCTACGAGCAGTACTTC
CDR3: CASSRTPGQDSSYEQYF

V: TRBV20-1
D: .
J: TRBJ2-3
size: few
DNA: TGCAGTGCTAGAGGGGAGGTTGTCACAGATACGCAGTATTTT
CDR3: CSARGEVVTDTQYF

V: TRBV2
D: .
J: TRBJ2-5
size: many
DNA: TGTGCCAGCAGTGGGGGGGGCAGTCAAGAGACCCAGTACTTC
CDR3: CASSGGGSQETQYF

V: TRBV7-8
D: TRBD1
J: TRBJ2-5
size: many
DNA: TGTGCCAGCAGCTTAGACAGGGGGCAAGAGACCCAGTACTTC
CDR3: CASSLDRGQETQYF

V: TRBV18
D: .
J: TRBJ1-1
size: few
DNA: TGTGCCAGCTCAGGGGGCTTGGACACTGAAGCTTTCTTT
CDR3: CASSGGLDTEAFF

V: TRBV20-1
D: TRBD1
J: TRBJ1-2
size: .
DNA: TGCAGTGCTTCAGGGGGCGGAGATGGCTACACCTTC
CDR3: CSASGGGDGYTF

V: TRBV18
D: TRBD1
J: TRBJ1-1
size: .
DNA: TGTGCCAGCTCGCAGGGACAGTATAAGACTGAAGCTTTCTTT
CDR3: CASSQGQYKTEAFF

V: TRBV7-8
D: TRBD2
J: TRBJ2-2
size: .
DNA: TGTGCCAGCACCACGCTAGCGGGAGGTTCCACCGGGGAGCTGTTTTTT
CDR3: CASTTLAGGSTGELFF

V: TRBV28
D: TRBD2
J: TRBJ2-1
size: many
DNA: TGTGCCAGCAGAGAGGCTAGCGGACGCCTACGTGGGGATGAGCAGTTCTTC
CDR3: CASREASGRLRGDEQFF

V: TRBV11-2
D: TRBD2
J: TRBJ2-2
size: few
DNA: TGTGCCAGCACCCCAAGGTGGCGGGAGATCGGGGAGCTGTTTTTT
CDR3: CASTPRWREIGELFF

V: TRBV20-1
D: .
J: TRBJ2-1
size: .
DNA: TGCAGTGTTACGAGGGGGGATTGGTACAATGAGCAGTTCTTC
CDR3: CSVTRGDWYNEQFF

V: TRBV5-1
D: TRBD2
J: TRBJ2-1
size: few
DNA: TGCGCCAGCAGCTTCGGGACTAGCGGAGTCAATGAGCAGTTCTTC
CDR3: CASSFGTSGVNEQFF

V: TRBV5-6
D: .
J: TRBJ1-5
size: .
DNA: TGTGCCAGCAGCGCCAGGGTCAGGAAGAATCAGCCCCAGCATTTT
CDR3: CASSARVRKNQPQHF

V: TRBV20-1
D: .
J: TRBJ2-5
size: few
DNA: TGCAGTGCTAGTTCCGGGAAGTGGGAGACCCAGTACTTC
CDR3: CSASSGKWETQYF

V: TRBV5-1
D: .
J: TRBJ1-5
size: few
DNA: TGCGCCAGCAGCTTGGCAGGGGCGCGCAATCAGCCCCAGCATTTT
CDR3: CASSLAGARNQPQHF

V: TRBV7-8
D: TRBD1
J: TRBJ1-5
size: few
DNA: TGTGCCAGCAGCTTAGACGGCCAGGGGGGCAATCAGCCCCAGCATTTT
CDR3: CASSLDGQGGNQPQHF

V: TRBV11-2
D: TRBD2
J: TRBJ2-7
size: .
DNA: TGTGCCAGCAGCTTAGGACTAGCGAGGAACGAGCAGTACTTC
CDR3: CASSLGLARNEQYF

V: TRBV24-1
D: TRBD1
J: TRBJ2-1
size: few
DNA: TGTGCCACCAGTGAGCCGACAGGGCTAAAGGAGAATGAGCAGTTCTTC
CDR3: CATSEPTGLKENEQFF

V: TRBV5-1
D: TRBD2
J: TRBJ2-3
size: few
DNA: TGCGCCAGCAGCTTGCGGCGGGAGTCTACGTCCGCAGATACGCAGTATTTT
CDR3: CASSLRRESTSADTQYF

V: TRBV18
D: .
J: TRBJ2-1
size: once
DNA: TGTGCCAGCTCGCAACAGGCCAATGAGCAGTTCTTC
CDR3: CASSQQANEQFF

V: TRBV29-1
D: .
J: TRBJ2-7
size: .
DNA: TGCAGCGTTGTCGCGTACGGCTACGAGCAGTACTTC
CDR3: CSVVAYGYEQYF

V: TRBV5-5
D: .
J: TRBJ2-4
size: .
DNA: TGTGCCAGCAGCTTAACCGCAGTAGCCAAAAACATTCAGTACTTC
CDR3: CASSLTAVAKNIQYF

V: TRBV7-2
D: .
J: TRBJ2-2
size: .
DNA: TGTGCCAGCAGCTTAAAGGCAGGGGAAACCGGGGAGCTGTTTTTT
CDR3: CASSLKAGETGELFF